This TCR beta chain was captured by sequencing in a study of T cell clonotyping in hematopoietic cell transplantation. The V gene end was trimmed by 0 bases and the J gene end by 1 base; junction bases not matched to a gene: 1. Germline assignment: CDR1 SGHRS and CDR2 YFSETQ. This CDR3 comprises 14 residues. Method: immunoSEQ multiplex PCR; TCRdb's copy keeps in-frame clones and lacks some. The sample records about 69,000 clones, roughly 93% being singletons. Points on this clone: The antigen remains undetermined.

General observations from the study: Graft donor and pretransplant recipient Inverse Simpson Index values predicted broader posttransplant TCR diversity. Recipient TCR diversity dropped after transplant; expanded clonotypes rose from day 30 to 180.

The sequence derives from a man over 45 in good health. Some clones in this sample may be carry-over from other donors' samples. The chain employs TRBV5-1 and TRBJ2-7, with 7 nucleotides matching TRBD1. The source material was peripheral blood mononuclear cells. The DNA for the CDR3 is TGCGCCAGCAGCTTGGGGGGACAGTCCTACGAGCAGTACTTC. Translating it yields CASSLGGQSYEQYF.